One and the same sample provided the 6 T cell receptor beta chains below, sequenced in a study of T cell clonality in common variable immunodeficiency. Here immunoSEQ multiplex PCR was the method, and the copy in TCRdb shows in-frame clones only, minus some. In total the sample includes over 40,000 clones, none of them seen once. Sequencing was done on a sample of peripheral blood mononuclear cells. The receptors were sampled from a person aged 18 to 70 in good health.

This clone occurred a few times. From the germline J gene comes the end of the CDR3, since the read stops 3 residues before it. The V call is TRBV2, the J call TRBJ1-5; D uncertain. The CDR3 length is 14 residues. V lost 1 base and J 7 bases, leaving 11 bases between the germline ends. The germline CDR1 and CDR2 sequences are SNHLY and FYNNEI. The CDR3 loop reads CASSEGRQGQPQHF. The CDR3 DNA, read in part, is TGTGCCAGCAGTGAAGGCAGGCAAGGCCAGCCC.

This clone was counted ten times or more. The CDR3 is cut off 3 residues early in the read; its end comes from the germline J gene. V and J are TRBV30 and TRBJ1-4, with D unresolved. This CDR3 comprises 15 residues. V dropped 1 base and J dropped 0 bases, with 9 bases sitting between them. Germline-derived CDR1 and CDR2 are GTSNPN and SVGIG (reference sequence). The CDR3 here is CAWSGRAATNEKLFF. Partial CDR3 DNA: TGTGCCTGGAGTGGGCGGGCTGCAACTAATGAAAAA.

Many counts were recorded for this clone. The CDR3 end is not reached by the read, which stops 3 residues before it; the germline J gene fills it in. V and J are TRBV29-1 and TRBJ2-5; the match to TRBD2 covers 11 bases. The germline V gene has CDR1 SQVTM and CDR2 ANQGSEA. V lost 3 bases to trimming and J lost 7 bases; unmatched junction nucleotides: 16. The CDR3 sequence is 17 residues long. The CDR3 loop reads CSVDGLAGGPAAGTQYF. Incomplete CDR3 DNA: TGCAGCGTTGATGGGCTAGCGGGGGGCCCGGCAGCGGGGACC.

This clone was seen many times. Mismatch with germline at one junction end may stem from a read error. Read sequence stops 3 residues before the CDR3 end, and the germline J gene provides the missing end. The V gene is TRBV30, the J gene TRBJ1-2; D gene uncertain. CDR3 length equals 12 residues. Germline V gives CDR1 GTSNPN, CDR2 SVGIG (reference sequence). CDR3 DNA, as far as it was read: TGTGCATGGATTACAGAGCACTATGGC. Amino acids: CAWITEHYG. The entire CDR3 protein reads CAWITEHYGYTF.

In this sample, this clone turned up a few times. The read terminates 3 residues before the CDR3 end, so the remaining end is supplied by the germline J gene. The chain recombines TRBV19 with TRBJ2-3; the D gene is possibly TRBD2 (6 bases). The CDR3 covers 14 residues. Germline V gives CDR1 LNHDA, CDR2 SQIVND (reference sequence). The CDR3 bases that were read are TGTGCCAGTAGTGAACAGGCCAGCGGGCAGCCG. It yields the protein CASSEQASGQP. The entire CDR3 is CASSEQASGQPQYF.

This clone occurred many times. The sequence runs out 3 residues before the end of the CDR3; the remainder is reconstructed from the germline J gene. The J gene is TRBJ2-5, the V gene TRBV10-2, with D possibly TRBD1 on 6 matching bases. With 5 bases removed from V and 5 bases from J, the gap between germline ends came to 18 bases. Germline CDR1 WSHSY, CDR2 SAAADI. The CDR3 extends over 15 amino acids. Partial CDR3 DNA: TGCGCCAGCAGTATAACCTCCGGGACAAGGGAGACC. This codes for CASSITSGTRET. The entire CDR3 protein is CASSITSGTRETQYF.